This TCR beta chain was observed in a study of cytotoxic CD8 clonotypes in ibrutinib-treated CLL. As for the study in general: Patients: roughly 11 relapsed/refractory, approximately 14 treatment-naive, roughly 17 IGHV unmutated. Response material was collected after a median 12 months of treatment, range 6 to 36.

TCRdb's table, derived via immunoSEQ multiplex PCR, lists solely in-frame clones and lacks some. The sample yields 53,000 or so clones, roughly 49% seen once. Germline loops: CDR1 LGHNA, CDR2 YSLEER. The V end lost 0 bases, the J end lost 1 base, and 12 bases lay between the germline ends. The CDR3 totals 16 residues. V is TRBV4-3 and J is TRBJ2-5, with unresolved D. The material sequenced was PBMCs, taken at disease progression, from a patient treated with ibrutinib. The receptor was isolated from a human donor with chronic lymphocytic leukemia. The CDR3 DNA is TGCGCCAGCAGCCAAGAGAGGAACAGACTCCAAGAGACCCAGTACTTC. Translated, it gives CASSQERNRLQETQYF.